These 13 T cell receptor beta chains originate from one sample sequenced in a study of tumor-infiltrating lymphocytes in primary liver carcinoma. Unsorted whole blood supplied the blood RNA, and germline DNA was isolated too. With about 470 ng total RNA as template and a constant-region primer, TCR beta cDNA was made. Nested multiplex PCR, run for three rounds with slightly modified ARM-PCR, yielded TCR beta libraries. Running around 9 cycles apiece, the first two PCR rounds relied on TRBV1-TRBV30 forward primers together with a C-beta reverse primer. From the multiplex PCR reads, TCRdb called clonotypes with MiXCR, one entry per CDR3 protein. The sample comprises about 310,000 distinct CDR3 sequences, approximately 60% of which are singletons, and roughly 9% rests with the top ten. Sequencing was carried out using peripheral blood. These receptors were taken from a man between 40 and 49 years old with primary liver carcinoma and hepatitis B virus infection.

Notes on this clonotype: Just one base apart from a much larger clone, this may be a read error. The chain uses TRBV7-8 and TRBJ1-2; D is perhaps TRBD1 (5 bases). Germline CDR1 reads SGHVS; CDR2 reads FQNEAQ. CDR3 length: 15 residues. The CDR3 sequence: CASSLRTSQNCGYTF. CDR3 DNA: TGTGCCAGCAGCTTAAGGACATCCCAAAACTGTGGCTACACCTTC.

This clonotype was seen a single time. As the CDR3 is not closed by the conserved phenylalanine or tryptophan, this likely results from a read error. V usage is TRBV7-9 and J usage is TRBJ1-1; 7 bases line up with TRBD1. CDR3 size: 14 residues. Germline loops: CDR1 SEHNR, CDR2 FQNEAQ (reference sequence). The CDR3 reads CASSGGQWNIEAFS. CDR3 sequence (DNA): TGTGCCAGCAGCGGGGGACAGTGGAACATTGAAGCTTTCTCT.

About this clonotype: This may come from a read error, since a much larger clone is one base off. The rearrangement uses TRBV5-6 and TRBJ2-7; TRBD2 matches at 11 bases. The CDR3 has 14 amino acids. The V gene's germline CDR1 is SGHDT and CDR2 YYEEEE. CDR3 residues: CASSWGLAAYEQHF. CDR3 DNA: TGTGCCAGCAGCTGGGGACTAGCGGCCTACGAGCAGCACTTC. Full variable domain (rest looked up from reference TRBV5-6 and TRBJ2-7): DAGVTQSPTHLIKTRGQQVTLRCSPKSGHDTVSWYQQALGQGPQFIFQYYEEEERQRGNFPDRFSGHQFPNYSSELNVNALLLGDSALYLCASSWGLAAYEQHFGPGTRLTVT.

This clonotype was observed a few times. The chain joins TRBV4-2 to TRBJ2-3, with D possibly being TRBD2 (5 bases). The CDR3 has 15 amino acids. With 0 bases removed from V and 2 bases from J, the gap between germline ends came to 9 bases. The V gene's germline CDR1 is LGHNA and CDR2 YNFKEQ. For the CDR3, the DNA is TGTGCCAGCAGCCAAGAACGAGCGGTCACAGATACGCAGTATTTT. Its translation: CASSQERAVTDTQYF.

The genes are TRBV28 and TRBJ2-5; 11 bases are a match to TRBD2. Germline V gene sequence: CDR1 MDHEN, CDR2 SYDVKM. J lost 7 bases, V lost 7 bases, and 11 bases had no gene match. CDR3 length: 15 amino acids. The CDR3 here is CASNVVAGGPGTQYF. CDR3 DNA sequence: TGTGCCAGCAATGTCGTAGCGGGAGGGCCGGGGACCCAGTACTTC.

Notes on this clonotype: A much bigger clone sits one base away, suggesting this may be a read error. The chain links TRBV29-1 to TRBJ2-2; 8 bases match TRBD1. CDR3 length: 13 amino acids. Germline-derived CDR1 and CDR2 are SQVTM and ANQGSEA. The CDR3, as DNA: TGCAGCGTACAGGGGGATTACACCGGGGAGCTGTTATTT. This gives the protein CSVQGDYTGELLF.

Of note for this clonotype: A much larger clone is a single base away; this may be a read error. CDR3 in DNA: TGTGCCATCAGTGTCAGGGGGAAGGAGGACGAGCAGTACTTC. It encodes CAISVRGKEDEQYF. V gene TRBV10-3 combines with J gene TRBJ2-7, with 7 bases aligning to TRBD1. The CDR3 runs to 14 residues. After removal of 4 bases from V and 5 bases from J, the junction contained 8 bases not matched to a gene. The V gene's germline CDR1 is ENHRY and CDR2 SYGVKD.

This clonotype was seen a single time. The chain couples TRBV6-2 or TRBV6-3 to TRBJ2-2; D remains unclear. The CDR3 consists of 16 residues. Per the germline V gene, CDR1 is MNHEY and CDR2 is SVGEGT. The germline V and J ends were trimmed by 4 bases and 4 bases, with 16 bases remaining between them. The CDR3 spells CASSSVPHTGTGELFF. In DNA form, the CDR3 reads TGTGCCAGCAGTTCTGTACCCCATACTGGCACCGGGGAGCTGTTTTTT.

This clonotype has only one observation. Germline is not matched at one junction end, which may reflect a read error. The chain joins TRBV6-5 to TRBJ2-6; D is perhaps TRBD1 (5 bases). The CDR3 consists of 15 residues. Per germline, CDR1 MNHEY and CDR2 SVGAGI. The CDR3 is CASSRWGTGANDLTF. For the CDR3, the DNA is TGTGCCAGCAGCCGATGGGGCACTGGGGCCAACGACCTGACTTTC.

Remarks on this clonotype: Mismatch with germline at one junction end may stem from a read error. This chain connects TRBV5-5 to TRBJ1-1, with D unresolved. CDR3 length: 14 amino acids. Germline assignment: CDR1 SGHKS and CDR2 YYEKEE (reference sequence). Written as DNA, the CDR3 is TGTGCCAGCAGCCCCGGGAGGTGGAACACTGAAGTTTTCTTT. Translated: CASSPGRWNTEVFF.

In regard to this clonotype: Given a much more abundant clone one base away, this may be a read error. For the CDR3, the DNA is TGTGCCAGCGGGGTCTGGGACCGAGATACGCAGTATTTT. Residues: CASGVWDRDTQYF. The chain links TRBV28 to TRBJ2-3; perhaps D is TRBD1 or TRBD2 (5 bases each). V was pared by 8 bases and J by 5 bases, with 14 bases between. This CDR3 is 13 amino acids long. Germline loops: CDR1 MDHEN, CDR2 SYDVKM.

With regard to this clonotype: At one end the junction does not follow the germline gene, possibly because of a read error. The V gene is TRBV12-3 or TRBV12-4, the J gene TRBJ2-5; 8 bases fit TRBD1. There are 13 residues in the CDR3. CDR3 DNA: TGTGCCAGCGGAAAAACTAACAGGGGGACCCAGTACTTT. Translation gives CASGKTNRGTQYF.

The chain combines TRBV25-1 with TRBJ2-2; D possibly matches TRBD1 or TRBD2 (5 bases each). The germline V gene encodes CDR1 MGHDK and CDR2 SYGVNS. V lost 1 base and J lost 5, with 8 bases in between. This CDR3 contains 14 residues. The chain's CDR3 is CASSESGPTGELFF. The CDR3 DNA sequence: TGTGCCAGCAGTGAATCGGGACCAACCGGGGAGCTGTTTTTT.